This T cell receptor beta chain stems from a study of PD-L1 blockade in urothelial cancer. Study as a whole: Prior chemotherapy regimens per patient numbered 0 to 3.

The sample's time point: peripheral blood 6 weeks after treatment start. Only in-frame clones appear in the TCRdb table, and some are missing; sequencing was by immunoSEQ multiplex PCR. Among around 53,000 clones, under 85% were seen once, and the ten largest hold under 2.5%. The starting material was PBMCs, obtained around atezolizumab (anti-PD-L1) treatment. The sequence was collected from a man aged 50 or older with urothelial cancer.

CDR3 sequence (DNA): TGTGCCAGCGGCGGGAGGGTAGGGACCGGGGAGCTGTTTTTT. Translated: CASGGRVGTGELFF. This rearrangement joins TRBV19 to TRBJ2-2, with 9 bases lining up with TRBD2. V gave up 9 bases and J gave up 5 bases; unmatched junction bases: 7. The CDR3 runs 14 residues. Germline CDR1 LNHDA, CDR2 SQIVND (reference sequence).